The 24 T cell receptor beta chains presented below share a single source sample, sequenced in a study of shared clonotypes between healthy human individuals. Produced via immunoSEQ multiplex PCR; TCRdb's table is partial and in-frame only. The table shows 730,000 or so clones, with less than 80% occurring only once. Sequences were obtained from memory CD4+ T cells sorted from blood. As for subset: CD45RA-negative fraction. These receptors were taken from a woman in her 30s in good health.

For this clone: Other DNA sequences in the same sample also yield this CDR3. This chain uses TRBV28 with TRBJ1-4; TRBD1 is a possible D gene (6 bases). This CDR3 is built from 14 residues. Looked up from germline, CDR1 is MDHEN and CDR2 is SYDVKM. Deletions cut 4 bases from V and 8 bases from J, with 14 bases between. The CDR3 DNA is TGTGCCAGCAGTTCTCCGGGGGCAGGGGAAAAACTGTTTTTT. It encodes CASSSPGAGEKLFF.

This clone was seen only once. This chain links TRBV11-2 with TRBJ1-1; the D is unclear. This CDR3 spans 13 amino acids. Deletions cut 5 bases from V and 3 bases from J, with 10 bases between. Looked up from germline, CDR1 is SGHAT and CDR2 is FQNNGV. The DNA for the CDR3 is TGTGCCAGCAGCGCAGGTACCGACACTGAAGCTTTCTTT. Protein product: CASSAGTDTEAFF. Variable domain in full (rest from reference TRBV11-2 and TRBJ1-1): EAGVAQSPRYKIIEKRQSVAFWCNPISGHATLYWYQQILGQGPKLLIQFQNNGVVDDSQLPKDRFSAERLKGVDSTLKIQPAKLEDSAVYLCASSAGTDTEAFFGQGTRLTVV.

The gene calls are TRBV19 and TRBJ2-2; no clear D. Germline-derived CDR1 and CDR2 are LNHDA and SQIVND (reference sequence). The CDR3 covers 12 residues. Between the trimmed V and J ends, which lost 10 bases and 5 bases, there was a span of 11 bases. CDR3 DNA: TGTGCCACCTCGTTGTGGACCGGGGAGCTGTTTTTT. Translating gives CATSLWTGELFF.

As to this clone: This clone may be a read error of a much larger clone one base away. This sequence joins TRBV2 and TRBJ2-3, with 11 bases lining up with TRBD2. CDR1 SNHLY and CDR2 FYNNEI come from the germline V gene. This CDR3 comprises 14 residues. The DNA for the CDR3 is TGTGCCAACAGTGAACTAGCGGGAGTAGGTACGCAGTATTTT. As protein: CANSELAGVGTQYF. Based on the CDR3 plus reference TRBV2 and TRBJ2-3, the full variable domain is EPEVTQTPSHQVTQMGQEVILRCVPISNHLYFYWYRQILGQKVEFLVSFYNNEISEKSEIFDDQFSVERPDGSNFTLKIRSTKLEDSAMYFCANSELAGVGTQYFGPGTRLTVL.

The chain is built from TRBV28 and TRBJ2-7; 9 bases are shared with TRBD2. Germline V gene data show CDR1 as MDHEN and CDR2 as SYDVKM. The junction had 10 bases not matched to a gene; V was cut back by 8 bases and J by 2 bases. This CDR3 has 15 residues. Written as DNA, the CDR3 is TGTGCCAGCTTCCCAGCGGCGGGAGGGCCCTACGAGCAGTACTTC. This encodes CASFPAAGGPYEQYF.

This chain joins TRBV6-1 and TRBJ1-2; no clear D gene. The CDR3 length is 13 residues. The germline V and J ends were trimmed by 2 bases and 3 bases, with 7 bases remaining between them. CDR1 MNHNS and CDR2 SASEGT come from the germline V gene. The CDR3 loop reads CASSEPNHYGYTF. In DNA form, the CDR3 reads TGTGCCAGCAGTGAACCAAACCACTATGGCTACACCTTC.

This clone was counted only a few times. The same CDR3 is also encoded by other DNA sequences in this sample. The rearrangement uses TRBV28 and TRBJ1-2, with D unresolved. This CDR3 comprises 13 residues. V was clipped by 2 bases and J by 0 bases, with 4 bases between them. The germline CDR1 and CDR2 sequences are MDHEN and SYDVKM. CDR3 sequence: CASSLAANYGYTF. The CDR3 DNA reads TGTGCCAGCAGTTTAGCAGCTAACTATGGCTACACCTTC.

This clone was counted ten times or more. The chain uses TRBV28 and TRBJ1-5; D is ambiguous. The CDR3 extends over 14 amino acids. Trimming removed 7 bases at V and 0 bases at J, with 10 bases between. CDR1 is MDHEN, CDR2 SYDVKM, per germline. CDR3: CASNRLYSNQPQHF. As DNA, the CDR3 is TGTGCCAGCAATAGACTGTATAGCAATCAGCCCCAGCATTTT.

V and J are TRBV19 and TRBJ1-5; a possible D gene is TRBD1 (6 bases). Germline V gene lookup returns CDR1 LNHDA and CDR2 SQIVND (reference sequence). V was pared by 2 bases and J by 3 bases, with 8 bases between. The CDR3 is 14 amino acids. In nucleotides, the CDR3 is TGTGCCAGTAGTATACAGGGGTTCAATCAGCCCCAGCATTTT. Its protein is CASSIQGFNQPQHF.

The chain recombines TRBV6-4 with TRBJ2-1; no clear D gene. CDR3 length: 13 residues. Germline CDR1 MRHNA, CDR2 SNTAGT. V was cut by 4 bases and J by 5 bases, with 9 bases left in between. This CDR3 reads CASSGQAHNEQFF. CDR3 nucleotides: TGTGCCAGCAGTGGCCAGGCCCACAATGAGCAGTTCTTC.

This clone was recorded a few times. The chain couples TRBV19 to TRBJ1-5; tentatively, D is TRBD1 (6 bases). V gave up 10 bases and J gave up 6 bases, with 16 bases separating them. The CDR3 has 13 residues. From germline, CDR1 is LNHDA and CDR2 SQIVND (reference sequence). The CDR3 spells CATLGQEFQPQHF. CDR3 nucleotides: TGTGCCACCCTGGGACAAGAGTTTCAGCCCCAGCATTTT.

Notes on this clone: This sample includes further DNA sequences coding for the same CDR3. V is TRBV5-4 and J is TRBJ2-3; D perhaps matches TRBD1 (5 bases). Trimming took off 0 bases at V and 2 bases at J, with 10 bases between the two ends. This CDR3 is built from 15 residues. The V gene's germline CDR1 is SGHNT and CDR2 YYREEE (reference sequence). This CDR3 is CASSLVLGVTDTQYF. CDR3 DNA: TGTGCCAGCAGCTTGGTCTTAGGGGTCACAGATACGCAGTATTTT.

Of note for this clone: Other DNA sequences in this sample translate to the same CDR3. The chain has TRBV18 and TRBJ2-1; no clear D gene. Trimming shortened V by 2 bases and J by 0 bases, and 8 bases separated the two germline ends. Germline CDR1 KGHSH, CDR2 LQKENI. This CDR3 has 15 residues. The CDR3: CASSPGVGSYNEQFF. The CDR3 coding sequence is TGTGCCAGCTCACCAGGGGTAGGCTCCTACAATGAGCAGTTCTTC.

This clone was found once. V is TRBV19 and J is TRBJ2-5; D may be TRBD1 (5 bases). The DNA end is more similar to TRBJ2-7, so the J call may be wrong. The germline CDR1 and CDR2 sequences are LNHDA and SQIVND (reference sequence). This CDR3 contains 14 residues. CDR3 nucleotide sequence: TGTGCCAGTAGCTCGACAGAGGCCCCCTACGAGCAGTACTTC. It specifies CASSSTEAPYEQYF.

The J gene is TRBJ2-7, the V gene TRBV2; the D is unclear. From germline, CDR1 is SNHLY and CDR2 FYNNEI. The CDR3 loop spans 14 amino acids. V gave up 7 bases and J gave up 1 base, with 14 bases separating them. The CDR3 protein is CASIQIRESYEQYF. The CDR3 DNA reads TGTGCCAGCATTCAAATTCGAGAATCCTACGAGCAGTACTTC.

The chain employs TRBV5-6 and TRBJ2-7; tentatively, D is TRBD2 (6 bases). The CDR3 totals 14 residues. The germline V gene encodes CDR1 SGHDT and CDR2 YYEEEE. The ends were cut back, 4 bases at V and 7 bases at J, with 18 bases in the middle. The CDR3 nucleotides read TGTGCCAGCAGCCGCGGGACCCCTACTCGGGAGCAGTACTTC. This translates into CASSRGTPTREQYF. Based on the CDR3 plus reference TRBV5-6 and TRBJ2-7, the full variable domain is DAGVTQSPTHLIKTRGQQVTLRCSPKSGHDTVSWYQQALGQGPQFIFQYYEEEERQRGNFPDRFSGHQFPNYSSELNVNALLLGDSALYLCASSRGTPTREQYFGPGTRLTVT.

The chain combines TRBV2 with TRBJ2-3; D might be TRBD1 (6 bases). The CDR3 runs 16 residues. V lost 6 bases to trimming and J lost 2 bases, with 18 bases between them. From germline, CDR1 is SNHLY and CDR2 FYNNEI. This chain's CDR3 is CASSLSGQTVTDTQYF. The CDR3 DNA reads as TGTGCCAGCAGCCTCTCTGGACAGACCGTCACAGATACGCAGTATTTT.

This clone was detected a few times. The CDR3 loop is CASSDSTLAGGEQFF. CDR3 nucleotide sequence: TGTGCCAGCAGTGACTCTACCCTAGCGGGCGGTGAGCAGTTCTTC. This sequence joins TRBV6-4 and TRBJ2-1, with 8 bases that match TRBD2. After removal of 0 bases from V and 9 bases from J, the junction contained 7 bases not matched to a gene. Per the germline V gene, CDR1 is MRHNA and CDR2 is SNTAGT. The CDR3 contains 15 residues.

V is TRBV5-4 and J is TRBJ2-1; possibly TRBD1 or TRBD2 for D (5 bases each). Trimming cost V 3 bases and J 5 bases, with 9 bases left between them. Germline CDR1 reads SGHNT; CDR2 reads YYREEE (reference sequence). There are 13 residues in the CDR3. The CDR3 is CASSWGPNNEQFF. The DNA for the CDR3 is TGTGCCAGCAGCTGGGGACCAAACAATGAGCAGTTCTTC.

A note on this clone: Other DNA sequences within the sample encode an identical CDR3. CDR3: CASSPGRSTDTQYF. In DNA, the CDR3 is TGTGCCAGCTCACCGGGTCGGAGCACAGATACGCAGTATTTT. The chain has TRBV18 and TRBJ2-3; D unresolved. V lost 3 bases, J lost 0 bases, and 7 bases lay in between. Germline CDR1 reads KGHSH; CDR2 reads LQKENI. The CDR3 spans 14 residues.

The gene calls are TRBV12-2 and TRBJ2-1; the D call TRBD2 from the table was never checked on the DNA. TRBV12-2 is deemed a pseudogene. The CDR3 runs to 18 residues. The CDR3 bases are TGTGCAAGTCGCTTAATTTTCACTAGCGGGAGCTCCTACAATGAGCAGTTCTTC. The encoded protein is CASRLIFTSGSSYNEQFF.

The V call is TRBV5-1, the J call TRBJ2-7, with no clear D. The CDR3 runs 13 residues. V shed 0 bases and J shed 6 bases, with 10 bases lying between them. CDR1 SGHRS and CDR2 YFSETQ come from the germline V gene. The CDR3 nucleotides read TGCGCCAGCAGCTTGGTTTTAGTTGGCGAGCAGTACTTC. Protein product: CASSLVLVGEQYF.

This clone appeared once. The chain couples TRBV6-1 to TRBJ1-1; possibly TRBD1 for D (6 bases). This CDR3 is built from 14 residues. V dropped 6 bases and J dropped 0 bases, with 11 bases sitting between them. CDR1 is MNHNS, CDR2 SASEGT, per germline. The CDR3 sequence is CASREDSLNTEAFF. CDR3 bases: TGTGCCAGCAGGGAGGACAGCTTGAACACTGAAGCTTTCTTT.

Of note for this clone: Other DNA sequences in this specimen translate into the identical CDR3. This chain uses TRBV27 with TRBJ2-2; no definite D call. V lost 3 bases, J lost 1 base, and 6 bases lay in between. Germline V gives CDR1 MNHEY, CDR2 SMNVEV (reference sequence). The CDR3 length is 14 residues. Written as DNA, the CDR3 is TGTGCCAGCAGTTTGTCAGGGAACACCGGGGAGCTGTTTTTT. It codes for CASSLSGNTGELFF.